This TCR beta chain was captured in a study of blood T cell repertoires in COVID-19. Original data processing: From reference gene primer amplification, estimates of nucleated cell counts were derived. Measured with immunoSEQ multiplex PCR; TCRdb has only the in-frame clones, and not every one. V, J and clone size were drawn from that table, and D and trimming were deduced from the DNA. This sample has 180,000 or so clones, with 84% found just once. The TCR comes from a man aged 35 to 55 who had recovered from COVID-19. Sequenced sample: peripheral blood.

DNA for the CDR3: TGTGCCAGCAGTCAATACAGGGTCGAGCAGTACTTC. As protein: CASSQYRVEQYF. This sequence joins TRBV6-6 and TRBJ2-7; maybe TRBD1 (6 bases). From germline, CDR1 is MNHNY and CDR2 SVGAGI (reference sequence). The V end lost 5 bases, the J end lost 6 bases, and 11 bases lay between the germline ends. The CDR3 is 12 amino acids.